These 26 T cell receptor beta chains originate from one sample sequenced in a study of cytomegalovirus exposure and HLA in healthy donors. Using immunoSEQ multiplex PCR, the repertoire was profiled, and TCRdb retains in-frame clones only, with some absent. Among roughly 180,000 clones, more than 75% were seen once, and the ten largest hold roughly 6.5%. The sample taken for sequencing was PBMCs. These TCRs come from a man younger than 35 in good health and CMV-seropositive.

The sample holds a few counts of this clone. The chain recombines TRBV19 with TRBJ2-7; a possible D gene is TRBD1 (5 bases). This CDR3 has 13 amino acids. The ends were cut back, 7 bases at V and 2 bases at J, with 12 bases in the middle. Per the germline V gene, CDR1 is LNHDA and CDR2 is SQIVND (reference sequence). The CDR3 reads CASKITGTYEQYF. The DNA for the CDR3 is TGTGCCAGTAAAATAACAGGAACCTACGAGCAGTACTTC.

This clone was counted ten times or more. The chain links TRBV7-8 to TRBJ2-1, with TRBD2 matching 8 bases. Germline CDR1 is SGHVS and CDR2 is FQNEAQ. This CDR3 has 13 residues. Trimming removed 5 bases from V and 9 bases from J; junction bases left unmatched: 6. The CDR3 is CASSPTSVGEQFF. CDR3 nucleotide sequence: TGTGCCAGCAGCCCGACTAGCGTCGGTGAGCAGTTCTTC.

With regard to this clone: Other DNA sequences in this sample translate to the same CDR3. The V gene is TRBV19, the J gene TRBJ1-1; D uncertain. Germline CDR1 LNHDA, CDR2 SQIVND (reference sequence). V was pared by 4 bases and J by 1 base, with 7 bases between. This CDR3 has 13 amino acids. The CDR3, as DNA: TGTGCCAGTAGTACCACGGGGAACACTGAAGCTTTCTTT. It yields the protein CASSTTGNTEAFF.

This sequence joins TRBV27 and TRBJ1-5, with D unresolved. V was cut by 2 bases and J by 6 bases, with 8 bases left in between. The germline V gene encodes CDR1 MNHEY and CDR2 SMNVEV (reference sequence). This CDR3 region has 13 residues. The CDR3 DNA reads TGTGCCAGCAGTTTAGGCGGGCCTCAGCCCCAGCATTTT. Amino acids: CASSLGGPQPQHF.

This rearrangement joins TRBV29-1 to TRBJ2-7, with TRBD1 matching 8 bases. The germline V gene has CDR1 SQVTM and CDR2 ANQGSEA. The CDR3 spans 13 residues. With V trimmed by 6 bases and J by 3 bases, 7 bases remained unmatched. The CDR3 sequence is CSVAGTGHYEQYF. The DNA of the CDR3 is TGCAGCGTAGCCGGGACAGGCCACTACGAGCAGTACTTC.

The chain combines TRBV9 with TRBJ2-1, with 7 nucleotides matching TRBD2. J lost 9 bases, V lost 3 bases, and 3 bases had no gene match. Per germline, CDR1 SGDLS and CDR2 YYNGEE. This CDR3 has 12 residues. CDR3 sequence (DNA): TGTGCCAGCAGCGCGTCGGGGGGTGAGCAGTTCTTC. Translation: CASSASGGEQFF.

J is TRBJ2-1 and V is TRBV9, with a tentative D call TRBD1 (5 bases). The CDR3 is 15 amino acids. Trimming pared 0 bases from V and 4 bases from J, leaving 11 bases between. From germline, CDR1 is SGDLS and CDR2 YYNGEE. CDR3 region: CASSVGQGSYNEQFF. DNA of the CDR3: TGTGCCAGCAGCGTAGGTCAGGGTTCGTACAATGAGCAGTTCTTC.

DNA of the CDR3: TGTGCCAGCACTAACCCTGCGACCGGGGAGCTGTTTTTT. It specifies CASTNPATGELFF. The chain links TRBV14 to TRBJ2-2, with D unresolved. Looked up from germline, CDR1 is SGHDN and CDR2 is FVKESK. The V and J ends lost 7 bases and 5 bases respectively, with 11 bases between them. The CDR3 consists of 13 residues.

The gene calls are TRBV9 and TRBJ2-1; 7 bases line up with TRBD2. Germline-derived CDR1 and CDR2 are SGDLS and YYNGEE. CDR3 length: 15 amino acids. Germline trimming cut 2 bases from V and 5 bases from J; bases unmatched to any gene: 7. CDR3 amino acids: CASSVSPAGDNEQFF. The CDR3 DNA reads as TGTGCCAGCAGCGTGTCTCCGGCGGGGGACAATGAGCAGTTCTTC.

V is TRBV27 and J is TRBJ2-5; D is unresolved. The CDR3 is 12 residues long. V lost 9 bases and J lost 0, with 8 bases in between. Looked up from germline, CDR1 is MNHEY and CDR2 is SMNVEV (reference sequence). The CDR3 DNA reads TGTGCCAGTCGCGGTTACCAAGAGACCCAGTACTTC. Protein: CASRGYQETQYF.

The chain is built from TRBV28 and TRBJ1-5, with 7 bases aligning to TRBD1. The V gene end was trimmed by 6 bases and the J gene end by 2 bases; junction bases not matched to a gene: 10. CDR1 is MDHEN, CDR2 SYDVKM, per germline. The CDR3 length is 16 residues. The CDR3 loop reads CASSSHTGDGNQPQHF. The CDR3 region has the DNA TGTGCCAGCAGCTCACATACAGGGGATGGCAATCAGCCCCAGCATTTT.

The V gene is TRBV9, the J gene TRBJ2-3, with TRBD1 matching over 7 bases. Germline CDR1 reads SGDLS; CDR2 reads YYNGEE. Unmatched junction bases numbered 10, after V lost 7 bases and J lost 8 bases. There are 13 residues in the CDR3. CDR3 protein: CASQGDPQTTQYF. The CDR3 DNA is TGTGCCAGCCAGGGGGACCCCCAGACTACGCAGTATTTT.

V and J are TRBV27 and TRBJ2-7; TRBD2 matches 7 bases. V shed 8 bases and J 1 base; nucleotides not matched to a gene: 2. CDR3 length equals 12 residues. Looked up from germline, CDR1 is MNHEY and CDR2 is SMNVEV (reference sequence). The CDR3 region is CASGRASYEQYF. CDR3 coding DNA: TGTGCCAGCGGGAGGGCTTCCTACGAGCAGTACTTC.

Of note for this clone: Different DNA sequences within this sample yield the same CDR3. The chain couples TRBV27 to TRBJ2-1, with 8 bases matching TRBD2. Trimming took 2 bases from V and 3 from J; bases not matched to a gene: 3. Germline values: CDR1 MNHEY, CDR2 SMNVEV (reference sequence). The CDR3 extends over 15 amino acids. CDR3 residues: CASSLGLAGYNEQFF. CDR3 nucleotide sequence: TGTGCCAGCAGTTTAGGGCTAGCGGGCTACAATGAGCAGTTCTTC.

V is TRBV27 and J is TRBJ1-2; D may be TRBD1 (6 bases). The CDR3 is 15 amino acids. V lost 5 bases and J lost 2, with 15 bases in between. From germline, CDR1 is MNHEY and CDR2 SMNVEV (reference sequence). The chain's CDR3 is CASSPQGLQNYGYTF. DNA for the CDR3: TGTGCCAGCAGTCCGCAGGGGCTGCAGAACTATGGCTACACCTTC.

The CDR3 coding sequence is TGTGCCAGCAGCCCGCCGGACAGGGTCTCAGGCTACACCTTC. It codes for CASSPPDRVSGYTF. The chain has TRBV14 and TRBJ1-2; 8 positions agree with TRBD1. This CDR3 comprises 14 residues. Germline V gene lookup returns CDR1 SGHDN and CDR2 FVKESK. Losses at the gene ends were 4 bases for V and 8 bases for J; bases not matched to a gene: 9.

This chain joins TRBV5-6 and TRBJ2-1; the D gene is possibly TRBD1 (5 bases). Germline CDR1 reads SGHDT; CDR2 reads YYEEEE. There are 13 residues in the CDR3. Between the trimmed V and J ends, which lost 4 bases and 4 bases, there was a span of 9 bases. For the CDR3, the DNA is TGTGCCAGCAGCAAACAGGAATACAATGAGCAGTTCTTC. This codes for CASSKQEYNEQFF. The variable domain in full, completed from reference TRBV5-6 and TRBJ2-1, reads DAGVTQSPTHLIKTRGQQVTLRCSPKSGHDTVSWYQQALGQGPQFIFQYYEEEERQRGNFPDRFSGHQFPNYSSELNVNALLLGDSALYLCASSKQEYNEQFFGPGTRLTVL.

The chain carries TRBV5-1 and TRBJ2-1; possible D gene TRBD1, 5 bases. The V end lost 0 bases, the J end lost 15 bases, and 16 bases lay between the germline ends. This CDR3 has 13 amino acids. Looked up from germline, CDR1 is SGHRS and CDR2 is YFSETQ. The CDR3 DNA reads TGCGCCAGCAGCTTGGCCAGGGCTGCGAAGGCGTTCTTC. Amino acids: CASSLARAAKAFF. Complete variable domain (other parts from reference TRBV5-1 and TRBJ2-1): KAGVTQTPRYLIKTRGQQVTLSCSPISGHRSVSWYQQTPGQGLQFLFEYFSETQRNKGNFPGRFSGRQFSNSRSEMNVSTLELGDSALYLCASSLARAAKAFFGPGTRLTVL.

The chain couples TRBV6-5 to TRBJ1-3; the D gene is possibly TRBD1 (6 bases). The CDR3 consists of 14 residues. Trimming pared 5 bases from V and 4 bases from J, leaving 12 bases between. CDR1 and CDR2 (germline): MNHEY, SVGAGI. The CDR3 region has the DNA TGTGCCAGCAGTCCTAGGGGGTTCGGAAACACCATATATTTT. It translates to CASSPRGFGNTIYF.

The chain is built from TRBV19 and TRBJ2-1; 8 bases agree with TRBD2. The CDR3 length is 14 residues. CDR1 LNHDA and CDR2 SQIVND come from the germline V gene (reference sequence). V was clipped by 7 bases and J by 10 bases; unmatched bases: 12. For the CDR3, the DNA is TGTGCCAGTAACGAACGGGGGGGGCGGGTAGAGCAGTTCTTC. The encoded protein is CASNERGGRVEQFF.

The chain couples TRBV10-3 to TRBJ1-3; D possibly corresponds to TRBD1 (5 bases). This CDR3 region has 15 residues. V was pared by 2 bases and J by 9 bases, with 17 bases between. Germline V gene sequence: CDR1 ENHRY, CDR2 SYGVKD. This CDR3 is CAISELLTARITIYF. The CDR3 bases are TGTGCCATCAGTGAGCTATTGACAGCCCGGATCACCATATATTTT.

The chain couples TRBV27 to TRBJ1-4; weak D call: TRBD1 (6 bases). The germline V gene encodes CDR1 MNHEY and CDR2 SMNVEV (reference sequence). The CDR3 is made up of 13 amino acids. V dropped 5 bases and J dropped 4 bases, with 8 bases sitting between them. CDR3 region: CASSRQDNEKLFF. Here the CDR3 DNA reads TGTGCCAGCAGTAGACAGGATAATGAAAAACTGTTTTTT.

V is TRBV27 and J is TRBJ1-2, with unresolved D. The CDR3 contains 15 residues. Germline CDR1 MNHEY, CDR2 SMNVEV (reference sequence). The V gene lost 4 bases and the J gene lost 7 bases, with 19 bases spanning the gap. This CDR3 is CASSSGIMEAGGYTF. The DNA of the CDR3 is TGTGCCAGCAGTTCCGGGATAATGGAAGCGGGTGGCTACACCTTC.

The chain carries TRBV13 and TRBJ2-7, with D possibly being TRBD2 (6 bases). The CDR3 is made up of 16 amino acids. With 3 bases removed from V and 2 bases from J, the gap between germline ends came to 17 bases. CDR1 is PRHDT and CDR2 is FYEKMQ in the germline V gene (reference sequence). CDR3 DNA: TGTGCCAGCAGCTTGGGCGGAAGGAGGGAAACCTACGAGCAGTACTTC. Residues: CASSLGGRRETYEQYF.

V usage is TRBV16 and J usage is TRBJ2-7, with TRBD1 identical over 7 bases. V lost 4 bases to trimming and J lost 1 base; unmatched junction nucleotides: 16. The CDR3 runs 18 residues. Germline V gene sequence: CDR1 KGHSY, CDR2 FQNENV. The CDR3 DNA reads TGTGCCAGCAGCCCGATCCCCCTCACCCCGGGACAGTCCTACGAGCAGTACTTC. Its protein is CASSPIPLTPGQSYEQYF.

This clone came up once. V and J are TRBV2 and TRBJ2-3; 10 bases map to TRBD2. Per the germline V gene, CDR1 is SNHLY and CDR2 is FYNNEI. Trimming took 9 bases from V and 2 from J; bases not matched to a gene: 5. The CDR3 covers 14 residues. The CDR3 nucleotides are TGTGCCAGTATTAGCGGGAGGATCACAGATACGCAGTATTTT. Translating gives CASISGRITDTQYF.